The next 26 T cell receptor beta chains were all read from a single sample in a study of blood T cell repertoires in COVID-19. The method was immunoSEQ multiplex PCR; TCRdb's version includes in-frame clones alone and lacks a portion of them. The sample has about 98,000 clones, about 81% seen once; the top ten hold around a quarter. Input material: peripheral blood. Source of these receptors: a man aged 65 to 85 with acute or convalescent COVID-19.

The chain recombines TRBV4-2 with TRBJ1-5; D uncertain. Germline loops: CDR1 LGHNA, CDR2 YNFKEQ. The V end was cut by 4 bases, the J end by 0 bases, with 13 bases between. The CDR3 runs 16 residues. The CDR3 DNA sequence: TGTGCCAGCAGCCCCCTACCAAGTCTTAGCAATCAGCCCCAGCATTTT. This sequence encodes CASSPLPSLSNQPQHF.

V gene TRBV6-5 combines with J gene TRBJ1-5; D gene uncertain. Germline CDR1 and CDR2: MNHEY and SVGAGI. CDR3 size: 13 residues. Between the trimmed V and J ends, which lost 2 bases and 9 bases, there was a span of 11 bases. CDR3 coding DNA: TGTGCCAGCAGTTACAACGGAGAAGGGCCCCAGCATTTT. Translation: CASSYNGEGPQHF.

The chain recombines TRBV14 with TRBJ2-7; D is perhaps TRBD2 (6 bases). The V end was cut by 0 bases, the J end by 0 bases, with 15 bases between. CDR3 length: 17 amino acids. Germline V gives CDR1 SGHDN, CDR2 FVKESK. The CDR3 is CASSQDLPAGPSYEQYF. CDR3 coding DNA: TGTGCCAGCAGCCAAGATTTACCTGCGGGGCCCTCCTACGAGCAGTACTTC.

The V gene is TRBV19, the J gene TRBJ2-1; TRBD1 matches 10 bases. J lost 6 bases, V lost 5 bases, and 7 bases had no gene match. CDR3 length: 15 amino acids. The germline gives CDR1 LNHDA, CDR2 SQIVND (reference sequence). DNA for the CDR3: TGTGCCAGTAGTCACCCCGGGACAGGGGTCAATGAGCAGTTCTTC. As protein: CASSHPGTGVNEQFF.

The J gene is TRBJ2-7, the V gene TRBV12-3 or TRBV12-4; D call uncertain. This CDR3 is built from 13 residues. V dropped 2 bases and J dropped 2 bases, with 7 bases sitting between them. The CDR3 coding sequence is TGTGCCAGCAGTTTAATGGCAGCCTACGAGCAGTACTTC. Protein sequence: CASSLMAAYEQYF.

The chain recombines TRBV19 with TRBJ1-5; D remains ambiguous. The length of the CDR3 is 16 residues. V shed 0 bases and J shed 5 bases, with 14 bases lying between them. Germline lookup yields CDR1 LNHDA and CDR2 SQIVND (reference sequence). The CDR3 sequence: CASSIEGKKTYQPQHF. DNA for the CDR3: TGTGCCAGTAGTATAGAGGGCAAAAAAACCTATCAGCCCCAGCATTTT.

The CDR3 region has the DNA TGTGCCACCAGTGATCCGGGGGTGGTAGAGACCCAGTACTTC. Amino acids: CATSDPGVVETQYF. V usage is TRBV24-1 and J usage is TRBJ2-5; tentatively, D is TRBD2 (6 bases). Trimming shortened V by 3 bases and J by 4 bases, and 11 bases separated the two germline ends. The germline V gene encodes CDR1 KGHDR and CDR2 SFDVKD. The CDR3 contains 14 residues.

This clone was counted a single time. V usage is TRBV14 and J usage is TRBJ2-7; 9 bases fit TRBD2. Trimming cost V 5 bases and J 4 bases; bases outside gene matches: 6. The CDR3 spans 14 residues. The germline V gene encodes CDR1 SGHDN and CDR2 FVKESK. The chain's CDR3 is CASSGLAGLYEQYF. CDR3 in DNA: TGTGCCAGCAGCGGCCTAGCGGGGTTATACGAGCAGTACTTC.

This clone was observed a few times. V is TRBV12-3 or TRBV12-4 and J is TRBJ2-1; 7 nucleotides match TRBD2. The CDR3 is 13 residues long. After removal of 1 base from V and 9 bases from J, the junction contained 3 bases not matched to a gene. The CDR3 is CASSLGGGTEQFF. For the CDR3, the DNA is TGTGCCAGCAGTTTAGGGGGGGGTACTGAGCAGTTCTTC.

This clone is a singleton in its sample. The V gene is TRBV10-3, the J gene TRBJ2-5; D is perhaps TRBD2 (5 bases). The V end was cut by 6 bases, the J end by 2 bases, with 16 bases between. Germline CDR1 ENHRY, CDR2 SYGVKD. The CDR3 spans 15 residues. This CDR3 is CAISLNRRTQETQYF. The CDR3 DNA reads TGTGCCATCAGCTTAAATCGACGGACTCAAGAGACCCAGTACTTC.

This chain connects TRBV28 to TRBJ2-3, with D possibly being TRBD1 (6 bases). Trimming cost V 1 base and J 1 base, with 12 bases left between them. This CDR3 is 16 amino acids long. Germline CDR1 MDHEN, CDR2 SYDVKM. The chain's CDR3 is CASSLLQGRGTDTQYF. CDR3 bases: TGTGCCAGCAGTTTATTACAGGGTCGGGGCACAGATACGCAGTATTTT.

V gene TRBV10-1 combines with J gene TRBJ2-5; 7 bases align to TRBD2. Germline trimming cut 8 bases from V and 5 bases from J; bases unmatched to any gene: 8. Germline loops: CDR1 WNHNN, CDR2 SYGVQD (reference sequence). There are 13 residues in the CDR3. CDR3 in amino acids: CASPGRGVETQYF. The CDR3 DNA reads TGCGCCAGCCCGGGACGGGGGGTTGAGACCCAGTACTTC.

The J gene is TRBJ1-5, the V gene TRBV5-8; 10 bases map to TRBD1. Germline V gene data show CDR1 as SGHTS and CDR2 as YDEGEE. J lost 3 bases, V lost 4 bases, and 7 bases had no gene match. CDR3 length: 16 residues. CDR3 region: CASSPGTGVFNQPQHF. The CDR3 DNA reads as TGTGCCAGCAGCCCAGGGACAGGGGTTTTCAATCAGCCCCAGCATTTT. Full variable domain (remainder filled in from reference TRBV5-8 and TRBJ1-5): EAGVTQSPTHLIKTRGQQATLRCSPISGHTSVYWYQQALGLGLQFLLWYDEGEERNRGNFPPRFSGRQFPNYSSELNVNALELEDSALYLCASSPGTGVFNQPQHFGDGTRLSIL.

In this sample, this clone turned up once. This chain uses TRBV7-8 with TRBJ2-5, with 15 bases identical to TRBD2. With 4 bases clipped from V and 5 bases from J, the junction kept 5 bases outside the gene matches. The V gene's germline CDR1 is SGHVS and CDR2 FQNEAQ. There are 16 residues in the CDR3. The CDR3 nucleotides read TGTGCCAGCAGCTACGGACTAGCGGGAGGGTGGGAGACCCAGTACTTC. This translates into CASSYGLAGGWETQYF. Full variable domain (missing parts from reference TRBV7-8 and TRBJ2-5): GAGVSQSPRYKVAKRGQDVALRCDPISGHVSLFWYQQALGQGPEFLTYFQNEAQLDKSGLPSDRFFAERPEGSVSTLKIQRTQQEDSAVYLCASSYGLAGGWETQYFGPGTRLLVL.

The J gene is TRBJ2-1, the V gene TRBV7-9, with 8 bases aligning to TRBD2. From germline, CDR1 is SEHNR and CDR2 FQNEAQ (reference sequence). The V segment lost 2 bases and the J segment 7 bases; nucleotides outside the gene matches: 7. This CDR3 is built from 15 residues. The CDR3 reads CASSLSSGRKNEQFF. For the CDR3, the DNA is TGTGCCAGCAGCTTATCCAGCGGGAGAAAAAATGAGCAGTTCTTC.

The chain links TRBV12-3 or TRBV12-4 to TRBJ1-2; D gene uncertain. The CDR3 has 12 residues. Trimming removed 8 bases from V and 8 bases from J, with 15 bases in between. The CDR3 reads CASSPSGRGYTF. CDR3 sequence (DNA): TGTGCCAGCTCACCTTCCGGGAGAGGCTACACCTTC.

The count of this clone is one. The chain links TRBV5-1 to TRBJ2-1, with D hard to call. CDR1 and CDR2 from the germline V gene are SGHRS and YFSETQ. Deletions cut 1 base from V and 2 bases from J, with 10 bases between. The CDR3 consists of 15 residues. The DNA of the CDR3 is TGCGCCAGCAGCTTGCAACTAACCGCCTACAATGAGCAGTTCTTC. Translating it yields CASSLQLTAYNEQFF. Combining the CDR3 with reference TRBV5-1 and TRBJ2-1 gives the whole variable domain KAGVTQTPRYLIKTRGQQVTLSCSPISGHRSVSWYQQTPGQGLQFLFEYFSETQRNKGNFPGRFSGRQFSNSRSEMNVSTLELGDSALYLCASSLQLTAYNEQFFGPGTRLTVL.

J is TRBJ2-1 and V is TRBV6-6; 9 nucleotides line up with TRBD2. J was trimmed by 9 bases and V by 7 bases; bases with no gene match: 13. This CDR3 spans 15 amino acids. The germline V gene encodes CDR1 MNHNY and CDR2 SVGAGI (reference sequence). The CDR3 bases are TGTGCCAGCAACGACGCGTCTAGCGGGATCGGTGAGCAGTTCTTC. It codes for CASNDASSGIGEQFF.

This clone appeared a few times. The rearrangement uses TRBV2 and TRBJ1-5; a possible D gene is TRBD1 (6 bases). This CDR3 region has 16 residues. Germline CDR1 reads SNHLY; CDR2 reads FYNNEI. Trimming removed 1 base from V and 3 bases from J, with 13 bases in between. This chain's CDR3 is CASSEGDRRYNQPQHF. The CDR3 DNA follows: TGTGCCAGCAGTGAAGGAGACAGGCGATACAATCAGCCCCAGCATTTT.

This clone was seen a single time. This chain links TRBV19 with TRBJ1-5, with TRBD1 as a possible D gene (5 bases). This CDR3 has 13 residues. Trimming shortened V by 4 bases and J by 5 bases, and 9 bases separated the two germline ends. Germline CDR1 LNHDA, CDR2 SQIVND (reference sequence). The CDR3 coding sequence is TGTGCCAGTAGTAGGCAAGGGGATCAGCCCCAGCATTTT. Translated, it gives CASSRQGDQPQHF.

The V gene is TRBV29-1, the J gene TRBJ2-7, with TRBD2 matching 14 bases. CDR1 and CDR2 from the germline V gene are SQVTM and ANQGSEA. The V and J ends lost 2 bases and 6 bases, in that order; junction bases with no gene match: 9. The CDR3 contains 16 residues. This CDR3 is CSVEPRGLAGVGEQYF. CDR3 nucleotide sequence: TGCAGCGTTGAACCCCGGGGACTAGCGGGAGTAGGCGAGCAGTACTTC.

This clone was seen just once. The rearrangement joins TRBV15 to TRBJ2-4; 10 bases are shared with TRBD2. V gave up 5 bases and J gave up 8 bases; unmatched junction bases: 6. The germline V gene has CDR1 LNHNV and CDR2 YYDKDF (reference sequence). CDR3 size: 14 residues. The CDR3 DNA sequence: TGTGCCACCAGCGGGCCTAGCGGGAGTTACATTCAGTACTTC. As protein: CATSGPSGSYIQYF.

The chain recombines TRBV28 with TRBJ1-2, with D uncertain. The CDR3 loop spans 12 amino acids. Trimming removed 2 bases from V and 7 bases from J, with 8 bases in between. The germline V gene has CDR1 MDHEN and CDR2 SYDVKM. Here the CDR3 DNA reads TGTGCCAGCAGTTTAGGTTACTTTGGCTACACCTTC. As protein: CASSLGYFGYTF.

The genes are TRBV5-1 and TRBJ2-7, with D possibly TRBD1 on 6 matching bases. Looked up from germline, CDR1 is SGHRS and CDR2 is YFSETQ. The V end lost 3 bases, the J end lost 0 bases, and 13 bases lay between the germline ends. This CDR3 is built from 15 residues. CDR3 sequence (DNA): TGCGCCAGCAGCTACTACAGGGTCAGCTCCTACGAGCAGTACTTC. Translated, it gives CASSYYRVSSYEQYF.

The V and J genes are TRBV5-6 and TRBJ1-1; D is uncertain. The CDR3 has 14 residues. The V and J ends lost 5 bases and 1 base respectively, with 12 bases between them. Germline V CDR1 and CDR2: SGHDT, YYEEEE. DNA of the CDR3: TGTGCCAGCAGGAGGAACCTCGGGAACACTGAAGCTTTCTTT. This translates into CASRRNLGNTEAFF.

This clone showed up just a few times. The V and J genes are TRBV13 and TRBJ2-3; a weak D match, TRBD1 (6 bases). Germline V CDR1 and CDR2: PRHDT, FYEKMQ (reference sequence). There are 13 residues in the CDR3. V was clipped by 7 bases and J by 2 bases, with 10 bases between them. The CDR3 DNA reads TGTGCCAGCACAAGGGGGAACACAGATACGCAGTATTTT. Amino acid sequence: CASTRGNTDTQYF.